The 27 T cell receptor beta chains listed next were all sequenced from one sample in a study of CD8+ T cells in alopecia areata. As to treatment: oral pan-JAK inhibitor, 5-10 mg twice daily. Reverse transcription of extracted RNA yielded cDNA, which provided the sequencing template. Libraries were prepared by immunoSEQ multiplex PCR; TCRdb keeps only in-frame clonotypes and omits some of them. This sample carries approximately 200,000 clones, less than 50% of them seen once, and the ten largest clones take roughly 2.6%. The specimen was CD4+ T cells sorted from blood, collected at approximately week 37, from a patient treated with tofacitinib. The receptors were gathered from a human donor with alopecia areata.

The genes are TRBV6-1 and TRBJ1-5; 8 bases fit TRBD1. V lost 7 bases, J lost 7 bases, and 9 bases stayed unmatched. This CDR3 has 14 amino acids. Germline loops: CDR1 MNHNS, CDR2 SASEGT. CDR3: CASNTGQDPQPQHF. DNA of the CDR3: TGTGCCAGCAATACGGGACAGGACCCCCAGCCCCAGCATTTT.

This rearrangement joins TRBV28 to TRBJ2-7; D possibly corresponds to TRBD2 (7 bases). This CDR3 is built from 15 residues. The ends were cut back, 5 bases at V and 6 bases at J, with 20 bases in the middle. Germline V lookup: CDR1 MDHEN, CDR2 SYDVKM. CDR3 amino acids: CASSLGGAGSGEQYF. DNA of the CDR3: TGTGCCAGCAGTCTAGGGGGAGCGGGGTCCGGCGAGCAGTACTTC.

The chain recombines TRBV15 with TRBJ2-1; TRBD2 matches at 10 bases. Germline-derived CDR1 and CDR2 are LNHNV and YYDKDF (reference sequence). With V trimmed by 8 bases and J by 5 bases, 3 bases remained unmatched. The CDR3 is made up of 13 amino acids. CDR3 DNA sequence: TGTGCCACCCGGACTAGCGGTAACAATGAGCAGTTCTTC. The encoded protein is CATRTSGNNEQFF.

This chain joins TRBV30 and TRBJ2-1; TRBD2 matches at 7 bases. CDR1 is GTSNPN and CDR2 is SVGIG in the germline V gene (reference sequence). V lost 5 bases and J lost 7; bases outside the gene matches: 2. The CDR3 is 11 residues long. The CDR3, as DNA: TGTGCCTGGGGGGGAGGGAATGAGCAGTTCTTC. Its protein product is CAWGGGNEQFF.

J is TRBJ2-2 and V is TRBV10-3, with D unclear. V was shortened by 10 bases and J by 6 bases, with 12 bases between the two germline ends. CDR3 length: 12 residues. Germline V gene data show CDR1 as ENHRY and CDR2 as SYGVKD. The CDR3 sequence is CATRLSPGELFF. The CDR3, as DNA: TGTGCCACCCGACTGTCCCCCGGGGAGCTGTTTTTT.

J is TRBJ2-1 and V is TRBV15; D not certain. The V gene's germline CDR1 is LNHNV and CDR2 YYDKDF (reference sequence). The V end was cut by 2 bases, the J end by 0 bases, with 8 bases between. This CDR3 region has 15 residues. The DNA for the CDR3 is TGTGCCACCAGCAGATCCCCGACCTCCTACAATGAGCAGTTCTTC. Amino acid sequence: CATSRSPTSYNEQFF.

J is TRBJ1-1 and V is TRBV30; no definite D call. CDR1 and CDR2 (germline): GTSNPN, SVGIG (reference sequence). V was clipped by 8 bases and J by 4 bases, with 11 bases between them. The CDR3 has 11 residues. CDR3 in DNA: TGTGCCGTCTCCGCCAGCACTGAAGCTTTCTTT. It codes for CAVSASTEAFF.

Remarks on this clone: Its ends do not fully match the called genes, so a read error is possible. Here the CDR3 DNA reads TGCTGCGTTGATTACGTGGCTTCTCAGGGCAATGAGCAGTTCTTC. Translating gives CCVDYVASQGNEQFF. The chain joins TRBV29-1 to TRBJ2-1; D might be TRBD1 (5 bases). The CDR3 is made up of 15 amino acids. The germline gives CDR1 SQVTM, CDR2 ANQGSEA.

The J gene is TRBJ1-2, the V gene TRBV9; TRBD1 is a possible D gene (6 bases). Trimming pared 4 bases from V and 8 bases from J, leaving 15 bases between. The CDR3 sequence is 13 residues long. CDR1 and CDR2 from the germline V gene are SGDLS and YYNGEE. The CDR3 region is CASSPPGVWGYTF. The CDR3 DNA follows: TGTGCCAGCAGCCCCCCAGGGGTCTGGGGCTACACCTTC.

This clone occurred a few times. The chain employs TRBV29-1 and TRBJ2-1, with 12 bases aligning to TRBD1. CDR1 is SQVTM and CDR2 is ANQGSEA in the germline V gene. The CDR3 extends over 14 amino acids. The V and J ends lost 6 bases and 6 bases, in that order; junction bases with no gene match: 6. CDR3 region: CSVLGQGALNEQFF. The DNA for the CDR3 is TGCAGCGTCCTGGGACAGGGGGCTCTCAATGAGCAGTTCTTC.

This chain links TRBV27 with TRBJ2-5; possibly TRBD1 for D (7 bases). There are 15 residues in the CDR3. CDR1 and CDR2 from the germline V gene are MNHEY and SMNVEV (reference sequence). The V end was cut by 6 bases, the J end by 4 bases, with 18 bases between. CDR3 protein: CASSVNAGGGETQYF. The CDR3, as DNA: TGTGCCAGCAGCGTGAATGCAGGGGGAGGAGAGACCCAGTACTTC.

This clone was seen a handful of times. The chain links TRBV9 to TRBJ2-7; D possibly corresponds to TRBD2 (6 bases). V was clipped by 3 bases and J by 4 bases, with 26 bases between them. The CDR3 totals 18 residues. Germline assignment: CDR1 SGDLS and CDR2 YYNGEE. The CDR3 here is CASSASAGRRGAPYEQYF. DNA of the CDR3: TGTGCCAGCAGCGCCTCAGCAGGTAGGAGGGGTGCTCCTTACGAGCAGTACTTC. Looking up the rest from reference TRBV9 and TRBJ2-7 gives the full variable domain: DSGVTQTPKHLITATGQRVTLRCSPRSGDLSVYWYQQSLDQGLQFLIQYYNGEERAKGNILERFSAQQFPDLHSELNLSSLELGDSALYFCASSASAGRRGAPYEQYFGPGTRLTVT.

The CDR3 loop reads CSAEGLDRGGGYTF. The CDR3 bases are TGCAGCGCCGAGGGTCTGGACAGGGGAGGGGGCTACACCTTC. The chain joins TRBV29-1 to TRBJ1-2; 9 nucleotides align to TRBD1. Trimming took 7 bases from V and 8 from J; bases not matched to a gene: 14. The V gene's germline CDR1 is SQVTM and CDR2 ANQGSEA. This CDR3 region has 14 residues.

The V call is TRBV4-3, the J call TRBJ2-1; 8 positions match TRBD2. Germline CDR1 LGHNA, CDR2 YSLEER. The V gene end was trimmed by 2 bases and the J gene end by 9 bases; junction bases not matched to a gene: 3. This CDR3 is 13 amino acids long. CDR3 region: CASSQTSGLEQFF. CDR3 bases: TGCGCCAGCAGCCAAACTAGCGGTCTTGAGCAGTTCTTC.

The chain uses TRBV30 and TRBJ1-2; D gene uncertain. Germline V gives CDR1 GTSNPN, CDR2 SVGIG (reference sequence). V lost 3 bases, J lost 6 bases, and 17 bases lay in between. The CDR3 sequence is 14 residues long. In DNA form, the CDR3 reads TGTGCCTGGAGCGACCCACCGGGCCCCAATGGCTACACCTTC. Translating it yields CAWSDPPGPNGYTF.

This clone was counted only a few times. The chain carries TRBV28 and TRBJ2-4; 12 positions agree with TRBD1. The V segment lost 5 bases and the J segment 7 bases; nucleotides outside the gene matches: 6. There are 15 residues in the CDR3. Looked up from germline, CDR1 is MDHEN and CDR2 is SYDVKM. The CDR3: CASSPPGQGANIQYF. CDR3 DNA sequence: TGTGCCAGCAGTCCCCCGGGACAGGGGGCTAACATTCAGTACTTC.

The CDR3: CASSRSGLAVEQFF. The DNA of the CDR3 is TGCGCCAGCAGCCGCTCGGGACTAGCTGTCGAGCAGTTCTTC. V and J are TRBV5-1 and TRBJ2-1; 9 nucleotides agree with TRBD2. Trimming took 4 bases from V and 10 from J; bases not matched to a gene: 9. The CDR3 covers 14 residues. The germline V gene has CDR1 SGHRS and CDR2 YFSETQ.

The rearrangement uses TRBV6-1 and TRBJ1-2, with a tentative D call TRBD1 (5 bases). CDR3 size: 15 residues. CDR1 is MNHNS, CDR2 SASEGT, per germline. Trimming took off 6 bases at V and 4 bases at J, with 18 bases between the two ends. CDR3 coding DNA: TGTGCCAGCAGCCTGACACCCAGGGTGTCCTATGGCTACACCTTC. It specifies CASSLTPRVSYGYTF.

This chain uses TRBV5-1 with TRBJ2-7; D unclear. Looked up from germline, CDR1 is SGHRS and CDR2 is YFSETQ. Trimming cost V 6 bases and J 6 bases, with 25 bases left between them. The CDR3 has 16 residues. The CDR3 region is CASNYASTGSVVEQYF. The CDR3, as DNA: TGCGCCAGCAACTACGCCAGTACCGGGTCGGTAGTCGAGCAGTACTTC.

This clone was seen only a few times. The CDR3 bases are TGCGCCAGCAGCCAAGAGCGGACCACAGATACGCAGTATTTT. It is translated as CASSQERTTDTQYF. This chain connects TRBV4-3 to TRBJ2-3; no clear D gene. CDR1 and CDR2 from the germline V gene are LGHNA and YSLEER. The germline V and J ends were trimmed by 0 bases and 2 bases, with 6 bases remaining between them. The CDR3 has 14 residues.

A few counts support this clone. The CDR3 DNA is TGTGCCAGCAGCTTAGAATCGACAAGCTACAATGAGCAGTTCTTC. Its protein is CASSLESTSYNEQFF. V gene TRBV11-1 combines with J gene TRBJ2-1, with no clear D. The CDR3 length is 15 residues. Germline-derived CDR1 and CDR2 are SGHAT and FQDESV (reference sequence). Trimming took 1 base from V and 3 from J, leaving 10 bases between them.

J is TRBJ1-4 and V is TRBV4-3; 7 bases fit TRBD1. Germline V gene data show CDR1 as LGHNA and CDR2 as YSLEER. The CDR3 sequence is 15 residues long. Trimming took 1 base from V and 8 from J; bases not matched to a gene: 7. The DNA for the CDR3 is TGCGCCAGCAGCCAAGGAAAGGGGGCGAAGGAAAAACTGTTTTTT. It translates to CASSQGKGAKEKLFF.

The chain couples TRBV5-1 to TRBJ2-2, with D uncertain. Germline-derived CDR1 and CDR2 are SGHRS and YFSETQ. The CDR3 consists of 16 residues. Trimming took off 0 bases at V and 0 bases at J, with 9 bases between the two ends. The CDR3 nucleotides are TGCGCCAGCAGCTTGGATGCAGCCTCGAACACCGGGGAGCTGTTTTTT. Residues: CASSLDAASNTGELFF.

The count of this clone is one. The V and J genes are TRBV9 and TRBJ1-5, with D tentatively TRBD1 (6 bases). CDR1 is SGDLS and CDR2 is YYNGEE in the germline V gene. This CDR3 is 14 amino acids long. V lost 0 bases, J lost 5 bases, and 9 bases lay in between. The CDR3 reads CASSVGGPDQPQHF. In DNA, the CDR3 is TGTGCCAGCAGCGTAGGGGGGCCTGATCAGCCCCAGCATTTT.

This clone was found a few times. CDR3 sequence reads: CSVQPRGTLSGYTF. In DNA, the CDR3 is TGCAGCGTCCAACCACGAGGGACTCTCTCGGGCTACACCTTC. The chain recombines TRBV29-1 with TRBJ1-2, with D perhaps TRBD1 (5 bases). CDR1 and CDR2 (germline): SQVTM, ANQGSEA. CDR3 length: 14 residues. Trimming pared 6 bases from V and 8 bases from J, leaving 22 bases between.

The chain joins TRBV7-2 to TRBJ1-2; D uncertain. There are 13 residues in the CDR3. CDR1 SGHTA and CDR2 FQGNSA come from the germline V gene. Deletions cut 4 bases from V and 4 bases from J, with 10 bases between. This CDR3 reads CASSWWASYGYTF. CDR3 nucleotides: TGTGCCAGCAGCTGGTGGGCTAGCTATGGCTACACCTTC.

The V call is TRBV6-5, the J call TRBJ1-2; possibly TRBD1 for D (6 bases). CDR1 and CDR2 (germline): MNHEY, SVGAGI. The CDR3 length is 12 residues. V lost 5 bases and J lost 8, with 12 bases in between. In DNA form, the CDR3 reads TGTGCCAGCAGTAGGACAGTGGGAGGCTACACCTTC. Residues: CASSRTVGGYTF.